This T cell receptor (beta chain) came from a study of cytomegalovirus exposure and HLA in healthy donors (dated by TCRdb to between 2016 and 2019). As for the study more broadly: The 666 repertoires of the first cohort and the approximately 110 validation repertoires were produced on the same platform, according to a later analysis. To predict cytomegalovirus infection status, the study combined high-throughput TCR immunosequencing, statistical association of individual TCRs with disease status, and machine learning. Besides the first cohort of some 670 subjects, a separate validation cohort made up of some 110 different subjects was used. The study aimed to test whether signatures of past pathogen exposure could be identified by cataloging public T cell receptors. The study at large found these results: A later analysis had no HLA typing for the validation cohort, so co-occurrence there was scored across all 130 or so repertoires. Cytomegalovirus status was reported to be diagnosed by the classifier with high specificity and sensitivity in both the original and validation cohorts. Of the cluster scores, 85% to 95% were above 0 in a later analysis, which found that TCRs clustered in the first cohort also tended to co-occur in the 120 validation repertoires. A total of about 150 TCR beta chains were listed by the study as associated with cytomegalovirus. In vitro tests confirmed that three of the cytomegalovirus-associated TCR beta chains recognize cytomegalovirus antigens. Across donors, most TCR sequences were observed very rarely, whereas some public TCRs were present in many individuals. According to the authors, the approach could potentially be generalized to other disease states and immunological phenotypes.

For this clone: It lacks a known antigen. Nothing much larger sits one base from this clone, and base qualities are not available.

Preparation of the library involved the immunoSEQ multiplex PCR assay. The original methods were these. A statistical classification framework was built to diagnose cytomegalovirus status from the catalog of TCR beta chain sequences. TCRdb obtained this table from immuneACCESS and retained in-frame rearrangements with V and J assigned. These tables miss some clones; where compared with another copy, unresolved V genes account for less than half of the shortfall, and the remainder is unexplained. V, J and clone size reflect that table, while D and trimming were determined from the DNA. Recorded for this sample are about 150,000 clones; 85% to 90% of them occurred a single time. The top ten constitute 2.5% to 4% of the sample. The CDR3 measures 15 amino acids from cysteine to phenylalanine. This entry keeps only the CDR3 DNA: 45 bases, framed from base 1. V is clipped by 10 bases and J by 0 bases, and the sequence between their germline boundaries is 16 bases long. According to the germline V gene, CDR1 reads MDHEN and CDR2 reads SYDVKM.

The donors were included in the validation cohort of some 120 subjects, a group kept apart from the roughly 680-subject first cohort. Material for sequencing was PBMCs. The V gene is TRBV28 and the J gene is TRBJ1-5; TRBD1 could be the D gene, as 5 bases match. The source is a woman between 18 and 29 years old in good health and CMV-seropositive. The CDR3 here reads CAINAGVFSNQPQHF. The DNA sequence reads TGTGCCATCAATGCGGGGGTTTTTAGCAATCAGCCCCAGCATTTT.